The 2 T cell receptor beta chains below come from one sample, sequenced in a study. MiXCR was run by TCRdb on the 5' RACE reads, yielding one entry per CDR3 protein. The sample records about 62,000 distinct CDR3 sequences, roughly 30% being singletons. Input material: tumor-infiltrating naive CD4+ T cells sorted from the breast tumor. Subset of the sample: naive CD4+ T cells, CD4+CD45RA+CD25-. These TCRs come from a female donor with breast cancer.

This chain links TRBV12-3 or TRBV12-4 with TRBJ2-6, with D perhaps TRBD1 or TRBD2 (5 bases each). The CDR3 has 16 residues. V was clipped by 6 bases and J by 0 bases, with 12 bases between them. CDR3 region: CASRPSGASGANVLTF. The CDR3 coding sequence is TGTGCCAGCAGACCCTCCGGGGCCTCTGGGGCCAACGTCCTGACTTTC.

The rearrangement uses TRBV9 and TRBJ2-5, with D unclear. CDR1 is SGDLS, CDR2 YYNGEE, per germline. Trimming stripped 6 bases from V and 5 bases from J, with 8 bases between. The CDR3 contains 11 residues. CDR3 sequence (DNA): TGTGCCAGCATCCGACGGGAGACCCAGTACTTC. It translates to CASIRRETQYF. The full variable domain, rest sourced from reference TRBV9 and TRBJ2-5, is DSGVTQTPKHLITATGQRVTLRCSPRSGDLSVYWYQQSLDQGLQFLIQYYNGEERAKGNILERFSAQQFPDLHSELNLSSLELGDSALYFCASIRRETQYFGPGTRLLVL.